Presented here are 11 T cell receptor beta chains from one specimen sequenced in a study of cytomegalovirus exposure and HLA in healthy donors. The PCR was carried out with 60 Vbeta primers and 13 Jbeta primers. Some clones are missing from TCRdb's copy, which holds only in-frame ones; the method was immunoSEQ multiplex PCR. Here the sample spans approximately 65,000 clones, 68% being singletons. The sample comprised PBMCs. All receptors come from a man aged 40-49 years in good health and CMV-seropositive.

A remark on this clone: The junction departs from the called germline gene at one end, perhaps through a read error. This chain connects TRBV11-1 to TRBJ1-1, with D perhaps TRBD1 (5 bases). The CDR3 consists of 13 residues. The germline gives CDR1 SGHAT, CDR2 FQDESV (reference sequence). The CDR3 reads CASCFDSNTEAFF. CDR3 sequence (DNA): TGTGCCAGCTGCTTCGACAGTAACACTGAAGCTTTCTTT.

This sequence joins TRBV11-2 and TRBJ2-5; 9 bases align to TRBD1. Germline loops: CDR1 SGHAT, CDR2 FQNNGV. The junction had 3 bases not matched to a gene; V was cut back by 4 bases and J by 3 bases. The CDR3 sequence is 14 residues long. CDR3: CASSSGTGKETQYF. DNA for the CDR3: TGTGCCAGCAGCTCCGGGACAGGGAAAGAGACCCAGTACTTC.

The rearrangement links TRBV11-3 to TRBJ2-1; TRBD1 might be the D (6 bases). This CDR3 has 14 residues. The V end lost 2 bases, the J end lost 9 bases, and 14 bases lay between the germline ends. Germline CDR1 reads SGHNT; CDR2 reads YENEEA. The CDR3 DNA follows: TGTGCCAGCAGCTTAAGGGGGAGTGGAGTTGAGCAGTTCTTC. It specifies CASSLRGSGVEQFF.

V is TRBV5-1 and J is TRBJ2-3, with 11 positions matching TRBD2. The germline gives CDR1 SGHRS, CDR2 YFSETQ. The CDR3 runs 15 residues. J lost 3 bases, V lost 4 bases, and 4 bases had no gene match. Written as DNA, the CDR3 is TGCGCCAGCAGCCAAACTAGCGGGGGAACAGATACGCAGTATTTT. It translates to CASSQTSGGTDTQYF.

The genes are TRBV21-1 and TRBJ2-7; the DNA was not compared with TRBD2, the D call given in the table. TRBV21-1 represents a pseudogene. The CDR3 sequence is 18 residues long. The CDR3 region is CASSGSGGPPSGVREQYF. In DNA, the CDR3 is TGTGCCAGCAGCGGATCGGGGGGCCCTCCCAGCGGTGTTCGCGAGCAGTACTTC.

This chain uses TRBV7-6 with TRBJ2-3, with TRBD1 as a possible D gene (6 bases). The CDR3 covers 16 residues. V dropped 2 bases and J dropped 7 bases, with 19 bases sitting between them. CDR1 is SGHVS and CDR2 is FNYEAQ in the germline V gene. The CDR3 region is CASSLLTNRASNTQYF. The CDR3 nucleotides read TGTGCCAGCAGCTTACTGACTAACAGGGCCTCAAATACGCAGTATTTT.

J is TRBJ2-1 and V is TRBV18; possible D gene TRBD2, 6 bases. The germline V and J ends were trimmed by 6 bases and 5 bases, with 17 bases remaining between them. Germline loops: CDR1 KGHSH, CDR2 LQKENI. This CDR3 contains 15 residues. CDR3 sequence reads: CASSPAGLTHNEQFF. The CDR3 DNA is TGTGCCAGCTCCCCAGCGGGCCTCACTCACAATGAGCAGTTCTTC.

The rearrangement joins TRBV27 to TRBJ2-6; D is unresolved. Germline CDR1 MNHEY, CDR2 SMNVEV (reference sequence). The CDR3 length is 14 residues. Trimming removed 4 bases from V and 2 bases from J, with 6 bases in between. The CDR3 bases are TGTGCCAGCAGTTCTTCTACTGGGGCCAACGTCCTGACTTTC. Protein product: CASSSSTGANVLTF. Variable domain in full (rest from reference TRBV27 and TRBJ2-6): EAQVTQNPRYLITVTGKKLTVTCSQNMNHEYMSWYRQDPGLGLRQIYYSMNVEVTDKGDVPEGYKVSRKEKRNFPLILESPSPNQTSLYFCASSSSTGANVLTFGAGSRLTVL.

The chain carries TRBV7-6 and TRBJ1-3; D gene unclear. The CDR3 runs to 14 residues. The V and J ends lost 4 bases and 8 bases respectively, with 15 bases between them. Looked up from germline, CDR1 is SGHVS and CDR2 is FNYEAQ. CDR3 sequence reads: CASSSSSLGDTIYF. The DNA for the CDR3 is TGTGCCAGCAGCTCATCGTCGCTCGGGGACACCATATATTTT.

CDR3 in DNA: TGTGCCAGCAGCTCCGAAGACAGGGGGAGCGGCGAGCAGTACTTC. It translates to CASSSEDRGSGEQYF. This chain links TRBV13 with TRBJ2-7; TRBD1 matches 9 bases. Per germline, CDR1 PRHDT and CDR2 FYEKMQ (reference sequence). V shed 4 bases and J 6 bases; nucleotides not matched to a gene: 10. The CDR3 sequence is 15 residues long.

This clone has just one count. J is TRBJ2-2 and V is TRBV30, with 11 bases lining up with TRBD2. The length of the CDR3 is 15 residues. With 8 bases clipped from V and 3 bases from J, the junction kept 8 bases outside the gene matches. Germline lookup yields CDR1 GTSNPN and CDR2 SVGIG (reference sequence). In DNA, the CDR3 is TGTGCCGGATTAGCGGGAGGGGGGTACACCGGGGAGCTGTTTTTT. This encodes CAGLAGGGYTGELFF. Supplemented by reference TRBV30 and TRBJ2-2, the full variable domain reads SQTIHQWPATLVQPVGSPLSLECTVEGTSNPNLYWYRQAAGRGLQLLFYSVGIGQISSEVPQNLSASRPQDRQFILSSKKLLLSDSGFYLCAGLAGGGYTGELFFGEGSRLTVL.